This T cell receptor beta chain was sequenced in a study of blood T cell repertoires in COVID-19. The data were produced by immunoSEQ multiplex PCR, yet TCRdb's version contains in-frame clones alone and is incomplete. The data hold roughly 170,000 clones, with approximately 86% observed a single time. Germline CDR1 and CDR2: MNHEY and SVGEGT. This CDR3 has 13 residues. V lost 7 bases and J lost 8, with 15 bases in between. This TCR came from a man in his 60s who had recovered from COVID-19. The sample consisted of peripheral blood. The gene calls are TRBV6-2 or TRBV6-3 and TRBJ1-5, with a possible D match to TRBD1 (5 bases). CDR3 sequence: CASTPGGSKPQHF. DNA of the CDR3: TGTGCCAGCACCCCGGGGGGGTCGAAGCCCCAGCATTTT.